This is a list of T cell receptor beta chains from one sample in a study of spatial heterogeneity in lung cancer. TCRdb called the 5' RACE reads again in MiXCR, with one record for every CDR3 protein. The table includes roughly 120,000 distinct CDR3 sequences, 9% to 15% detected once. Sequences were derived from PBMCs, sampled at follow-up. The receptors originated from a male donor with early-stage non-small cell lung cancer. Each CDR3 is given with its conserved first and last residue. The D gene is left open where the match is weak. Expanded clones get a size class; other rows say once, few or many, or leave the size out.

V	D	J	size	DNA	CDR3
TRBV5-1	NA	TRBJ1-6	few	TGCGCCAGCACCCTCTCCAGCGGGAATTCACCCCTCCACTTT	CASTLSSGNSPLHF
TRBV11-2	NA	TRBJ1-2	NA	TGTGCCAGCAGCCCAGCCGGCCCCCTTTTTAGGGGCTACACCTTC	CASSPAGPLFRGYTF
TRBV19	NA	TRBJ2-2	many	TGTGCCAGTAGCGGCGTAATGGTGAGGGAGCTGTTTTTT	CASSGVMVRELFF
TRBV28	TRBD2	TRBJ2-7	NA	TGTGCCAGCAGTTTACTGGGAGGGAACCACGAGCAGTACTTC	CASSLLGGNHEQYF
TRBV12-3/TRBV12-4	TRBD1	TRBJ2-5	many	TGTGCCAGCAGTCGACGACAGGGGAGAGAGACCCAGTACTTC	CASSRRQGRETQYF
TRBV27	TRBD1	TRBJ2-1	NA	TGTGCCAGCCGTTACGGGACAGGGATCTTCAATGAGCAGTTCTTC	CASRYGTGIFNEQFF
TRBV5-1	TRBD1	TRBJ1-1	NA	TGCGCCAGCAGCTTGAACGACAGGGAGGGTGAAGCTTTCTTT	CASSLNDREGEAFF
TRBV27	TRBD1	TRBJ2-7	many	TGTGCCAGCAGTTGGGGGACAGGGGGCGCGAACTCCTACGAGCAGTACTTC	CASSWGTGGANSYEQYF
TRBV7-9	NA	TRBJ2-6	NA	TGTGCCAGCAGCTTAGGCCTGGTGGATGGGGCCAACGTCCTGACTTTC	CASSLGLVDGANVLTF
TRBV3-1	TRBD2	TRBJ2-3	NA	TGTGCCAGCAGCCTGGGACTACGGACAGATACGCAGTATTTT	CASSLGLRTDTQYF
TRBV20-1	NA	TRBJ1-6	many	TGCAGTGCTAGAAAGGGTAGCTCCTATAATTCACCCCTCCACTTT	CSARKGSSYNSPLHF
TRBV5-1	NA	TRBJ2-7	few	TGCGCCAGCAGCTTGGCGGAGTCCACCTACGAGCAGTACTTC	CASSLAESTYEQYF
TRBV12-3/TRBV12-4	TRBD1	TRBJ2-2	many	TGTGCCAGCAATAAAGGACAGGGGAACACCGGGGAGCTGTTTTTT	CASNKGQGNTGELFF
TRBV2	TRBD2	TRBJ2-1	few	TGTGCCAGCAGTGATATACTAGCGAATTACAATGAGCAGTTCTTC	CASSDILANYNEQFF
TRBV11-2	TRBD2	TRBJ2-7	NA	TGTGCCAGCAGCTTAGTTAGCGGGTCGCCCTACGAGCAGTACTTC	CASSLVSGSPYEQYF
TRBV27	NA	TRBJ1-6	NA	TGTGCCAGCAGTTACAGTCCTCCGGGATCACCCCTCCACTTT	CASSYSPPGSPLHF
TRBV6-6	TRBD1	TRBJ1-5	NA	TGTGCCAGCAGTTACGGAGGACAGGGACATCAGCCCCAGCATTTT	CASSYGGQGHQPQHF
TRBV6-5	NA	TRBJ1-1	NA	TGTGCCAGCGGTTCGAGGAAAGAAAGAACTGAAGCTTTCTTT	CASGSRKERTEAFF
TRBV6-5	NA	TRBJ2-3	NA	TGTGCCAGCAGTTCCAATAGGAGAGTGGGCACAGATACGCAGTATTTT	CASSSNRRVGTDTQYF
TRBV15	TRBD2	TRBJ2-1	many	TGTGCCACCAGCGATTTTATTGGGACTAGCTCCTCTAGTGAGCAGTTCTTC	CATSDFIGTSSSSEQFF
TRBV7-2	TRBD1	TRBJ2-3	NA	TGTGCCAGCAGCCTAACAGGGGGCGCGGGAGATACGCAGTATTTT	CASSLTGGAGDTQYF
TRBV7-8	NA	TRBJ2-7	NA	TGTGCCAGCAGCTTAGCGCCTCTCTACGAGCAGTACTTC	CASSLAPLYEQYF